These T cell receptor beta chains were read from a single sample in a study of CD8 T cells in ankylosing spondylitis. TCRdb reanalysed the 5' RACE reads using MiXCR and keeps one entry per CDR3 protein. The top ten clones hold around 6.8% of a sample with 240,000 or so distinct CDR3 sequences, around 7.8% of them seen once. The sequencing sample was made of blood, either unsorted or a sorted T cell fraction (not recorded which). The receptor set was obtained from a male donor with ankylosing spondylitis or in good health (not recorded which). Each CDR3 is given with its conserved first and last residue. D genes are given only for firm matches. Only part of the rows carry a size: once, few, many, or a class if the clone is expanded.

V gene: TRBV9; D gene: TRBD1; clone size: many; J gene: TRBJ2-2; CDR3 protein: CAVDRAGELFF; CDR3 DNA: TGTGCCGTCGACAGGGCCGGGGAGCTGTTTTTT
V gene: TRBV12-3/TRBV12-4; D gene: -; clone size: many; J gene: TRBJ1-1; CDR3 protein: CASSRAGTGDTEAFF; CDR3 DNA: TGTGCCAGCAGCCGAGCCGGGACGGGGGACACTGAAGCTTTCTTT
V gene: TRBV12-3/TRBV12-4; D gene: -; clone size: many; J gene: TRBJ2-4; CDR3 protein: CASSQRTVAKNIQYF; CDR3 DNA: TGTGCCAGCAGTCAAAGGACAGTAGCCAAAAACATTCAGTACTTC
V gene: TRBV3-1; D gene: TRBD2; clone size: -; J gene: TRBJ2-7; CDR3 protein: CASSPGTSGGYEQYF; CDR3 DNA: TGTGCCAGCAGCCCTGGGACTAGCGGGGGCTACGAGCAGTACTTC
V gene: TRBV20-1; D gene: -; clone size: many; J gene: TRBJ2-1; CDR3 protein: CSAYPQGGNEQFF; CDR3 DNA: TGCAGTGCTTACCCTCAGGGGGGCAATGAGCAGTTCTTC
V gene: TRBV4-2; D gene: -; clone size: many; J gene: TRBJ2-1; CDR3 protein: CASSQDERAWYNEQFF; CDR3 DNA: TGTGCCAGCAGCCAAGATGAAAGGGCCTGGTACAATGAGCAGTTCTTC
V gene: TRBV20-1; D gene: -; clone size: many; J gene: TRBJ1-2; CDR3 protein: CSAPDAAWDGYTF; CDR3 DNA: TGCAGTGCCCCGGACGCCGCCTGGGATGGCTACACCTTC
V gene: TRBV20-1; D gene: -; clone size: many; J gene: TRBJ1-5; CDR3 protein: CSARETGRQHF; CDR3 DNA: TGCAGTGCTCGAGAAACGGGACGGCAGCATTTT
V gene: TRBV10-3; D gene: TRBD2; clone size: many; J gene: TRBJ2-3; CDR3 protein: CAISDPAGASDTQYF; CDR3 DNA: TGTGCCATCAGTGACCCAGCGGGAGCTTCAGATACGCAGTATTTT
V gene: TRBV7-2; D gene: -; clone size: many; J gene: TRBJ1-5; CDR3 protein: CASSPSRGSLPQHF; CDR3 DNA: TGTGCCAGCAGCCCTAGTAGGGGGTCCCTTCCCCAGCATTTT
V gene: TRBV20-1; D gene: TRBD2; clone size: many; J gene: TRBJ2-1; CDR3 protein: CSARDLAGSYNEQFF; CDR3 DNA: TGCAGTGCTAGAGATCTAGCGGGGTCTTACAATGAGCAGTTCTTC
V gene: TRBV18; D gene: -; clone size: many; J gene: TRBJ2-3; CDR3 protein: CASSPRTESTDTQYF; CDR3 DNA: TGTGCCAGCTCACCAAGGACGGAAAGCACAGATACGCAGTATTTT
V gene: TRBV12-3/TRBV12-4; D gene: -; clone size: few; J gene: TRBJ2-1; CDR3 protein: CATGGWTMDEQFF; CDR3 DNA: TGTGCCACCGGGGGTTGGACCATGGATGAGCAGTTCTTC
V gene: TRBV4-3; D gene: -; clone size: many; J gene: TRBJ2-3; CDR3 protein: CASSQFPVGRGMDTQYF; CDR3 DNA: TGCGCCAGCAGCCAATTCCCTGTGGGCAGGGGAATGGATACGCAGTATTTT
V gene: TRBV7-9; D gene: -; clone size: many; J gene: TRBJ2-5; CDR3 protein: CASSYDQGRETQYF; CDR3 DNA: TGTGCCAGCAGTTATGACCAGGGCAGGGAGACCCAGTACTTC
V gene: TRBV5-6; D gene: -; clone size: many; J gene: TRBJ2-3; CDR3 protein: CASNTRDTDTQYF; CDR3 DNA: TGTGCCAGCAATACCCGGGACACAGATACGCAGTATTTT
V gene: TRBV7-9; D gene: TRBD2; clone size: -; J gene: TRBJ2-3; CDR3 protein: CASGPRGGTDTQYF; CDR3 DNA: TGTGCCAGCGGACCGCGGGGGGGGACAGATACGCAGTATTTT
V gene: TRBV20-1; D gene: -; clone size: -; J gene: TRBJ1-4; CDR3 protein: CSAHGSGGNEKLFF; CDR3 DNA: TGCAGTGCTCACGGATCGGGGGGAAATGAAAAACTGTTTTTT
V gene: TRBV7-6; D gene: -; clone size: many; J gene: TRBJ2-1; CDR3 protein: CASSVNLGARLYNEQFF; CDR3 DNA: TGTGCCAGCAGCGTAAACTTGGGGGCTCGACTTTACAATGAGCAGTTCTTC
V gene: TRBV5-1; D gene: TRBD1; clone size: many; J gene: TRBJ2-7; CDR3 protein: CASSSGQVETYEQYF; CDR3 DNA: TGCGCCAGCAGCTCTGGACAGGTTGAGACCTACGAGCAGTACTTC
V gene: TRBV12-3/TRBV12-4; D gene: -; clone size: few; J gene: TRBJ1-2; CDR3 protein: CASSLVQDVIYGYTF; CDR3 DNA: TGTGCCAGCAGTTTAGTGCAGGATGTCATCTATGGCTACACCTTC
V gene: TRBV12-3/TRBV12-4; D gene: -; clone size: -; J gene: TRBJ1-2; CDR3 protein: CASSLGQVGYTF; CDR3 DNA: TGTGCCAGCAGTTTAGGGCAGGTCGGCTACACCTTC
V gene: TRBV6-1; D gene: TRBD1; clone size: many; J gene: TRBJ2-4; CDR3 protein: CASSPQGWNIQYF; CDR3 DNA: TGTGCCAGCAGTCCACAGGGGTGGAACATTCAGTACTTC
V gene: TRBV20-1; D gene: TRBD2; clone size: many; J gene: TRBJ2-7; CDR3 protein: CSARGELAGGSYEQYF; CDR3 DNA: TGCAGTGCTAGAGGGGAACTAGCGGGAGGGTCCTACGAGCAGTACTTC
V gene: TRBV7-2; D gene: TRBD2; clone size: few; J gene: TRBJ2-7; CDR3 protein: CASSLTGTSGTEQYF; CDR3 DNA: TGTGCCAGCAGCCTTACCGGGACTAGCGGGACCGAGCAGTACTTC
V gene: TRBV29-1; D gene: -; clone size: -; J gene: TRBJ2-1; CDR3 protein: CSVVGTSRIRSYNEQFF; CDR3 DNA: TGCAGCGTCGTAGGGACCTCTAGGATTCGTTCCTACAATGAGCAGTTCTTC
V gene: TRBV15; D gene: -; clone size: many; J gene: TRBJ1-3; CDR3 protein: CATSRTGAGNTIYF; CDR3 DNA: TGTGCCACCAGCAGAACAGGTGCTGGAAACACCATATATTTT
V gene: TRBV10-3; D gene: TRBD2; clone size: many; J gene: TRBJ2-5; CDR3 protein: CAISEVAGGPKETQYF; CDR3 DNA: TGTGCCATCAGTGAGGTAGCGGGGGGGCCAAAAGAGACCCAGTACTTC
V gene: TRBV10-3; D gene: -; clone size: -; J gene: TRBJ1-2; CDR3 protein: CAISESAGGHGYTF; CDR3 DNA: TGTGCCATCAGTGAGTCCGCAGGAGGTCATGGCTACACCTTC
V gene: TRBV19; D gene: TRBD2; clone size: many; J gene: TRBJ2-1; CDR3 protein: CASSTGTSGRLGEQFF; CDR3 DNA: TGTGCCAGTAGCACCGGGACTAGCGGGAGATTGGGTGAGCAGTTCTTC
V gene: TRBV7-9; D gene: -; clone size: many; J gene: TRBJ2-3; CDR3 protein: CASSFRRGPSTDTQYF; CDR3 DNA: TGTGCCAGCAGCTTCCGGAGGGGGCCTAGCACAGATACGCAGTATTTT
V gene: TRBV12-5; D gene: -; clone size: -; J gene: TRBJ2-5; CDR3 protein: CASGLAPYRGQETQYF; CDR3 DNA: TGTGCTAGTGGTTTGGCCCCGTACCGGGGGCAAGAGACCCAGTACTTC
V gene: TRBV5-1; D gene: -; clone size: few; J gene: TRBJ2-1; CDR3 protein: CASSLARPDNEQFF; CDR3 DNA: TGCGCCAGCAGCTTGGCCAGGCCTGACAATGAGCAGTTCTTC
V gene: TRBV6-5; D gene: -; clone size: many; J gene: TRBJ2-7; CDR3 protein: CASSYSGPSRGGGYEQYF; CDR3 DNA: TGTGCCAGCAGTTACTCGGGACCGTCTAGGGGGGGAGGATACGAGCAGTACTTC
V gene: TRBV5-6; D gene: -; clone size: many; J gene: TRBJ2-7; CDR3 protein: CASSPVLTSSYEQYF; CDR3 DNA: TGTGCCAGCAGCCCGGTCCTCACGAGCTCCTACGAGCAGTACTTC
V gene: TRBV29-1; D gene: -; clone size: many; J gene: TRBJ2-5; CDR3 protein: CSVVRQTTGETQYF; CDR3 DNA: TGCAGCGTTGTACGACAGACTACGGGAGAGACCCAGTACTTC
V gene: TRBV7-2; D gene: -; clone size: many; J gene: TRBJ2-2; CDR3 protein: CASSLVSGAYTGELFF; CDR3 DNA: TGTGCCAGCAGCTTAGTTTCGGGGGCTTACACCGGGGAGCTGTTTTTT
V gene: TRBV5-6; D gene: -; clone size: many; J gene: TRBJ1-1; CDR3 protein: CASRILVGTEAFF; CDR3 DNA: TGTGCCAGCAGGATCTTGGTTGGCACTGAAGCTTTCTTT
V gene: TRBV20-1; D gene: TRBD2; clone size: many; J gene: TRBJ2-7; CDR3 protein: CSAAPGLAYEQYF; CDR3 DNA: TGCAGTGCTGCCCCCGGACTAGCCTACGAGCAGTACTTC
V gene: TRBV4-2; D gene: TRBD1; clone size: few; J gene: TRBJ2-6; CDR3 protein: CASSQATGGATGANVLTF; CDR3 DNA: TGTGCCAGCAGCCAAGCTACAGGGGGCGCAACTGGGGCCAACGTCCTGACTTTC
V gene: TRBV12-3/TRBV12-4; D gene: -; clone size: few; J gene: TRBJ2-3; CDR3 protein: CASSPRKLPTDTQYF; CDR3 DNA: TGTGCCAGCAGTCCGCGTAAACTACCCACAGATACGCAGTATTTT
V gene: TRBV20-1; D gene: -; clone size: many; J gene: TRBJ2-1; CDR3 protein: CSATSGAGAYNEQFF; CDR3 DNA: TGCAGTGCTACCTCCGGGGCGGGGGCGTACAATGAGCAGTTCTTC
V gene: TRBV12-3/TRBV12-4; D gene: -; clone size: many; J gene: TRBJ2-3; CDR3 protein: CASGIWGVALSQYF; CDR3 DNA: TGTGCCAGCGGGATCTGGGGGGTGGCGCTTTCGCAGTATTTT
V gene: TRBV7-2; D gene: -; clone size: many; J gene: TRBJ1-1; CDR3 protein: CASTLGGSNTEAFF; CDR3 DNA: TGTGCCAGCACCTTGGGAGGGTCGAACACTGAAGCTTTCTTT
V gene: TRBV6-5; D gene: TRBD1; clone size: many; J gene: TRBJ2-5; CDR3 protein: CASSYSRGLPETQYF; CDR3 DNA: TGTGCCAGCAGTTACTCTAGGGGGCTTCCAGAGACCCAGTACTTC
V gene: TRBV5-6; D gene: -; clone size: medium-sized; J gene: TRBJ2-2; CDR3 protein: CASSLDRWVGELFF; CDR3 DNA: TGTGCCAGCAGCTTGGACAGATGGGTCGGGGAGCTGTTTTTT
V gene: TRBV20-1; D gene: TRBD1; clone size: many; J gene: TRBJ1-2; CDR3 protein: CSAMGQSGYGYTF; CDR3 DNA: TGCAGTGCTATGGGACAGTCTGGCTATGGCTACACCTTC